The 28 T cell receptor beta chains reported below all come from one sample, sequenced in a study of early T cells in non-severe SARS-CoV-2 infection. TCRdb itself ran the 5' RACE reads through MiXCR, one entry per CDR3 protein. The profile shows more than 35,000 distinct CDR3 sequences, under 7% of them singletons. Input material: whole blood. The receptors were gathered from an adult who was a healthcare worker with PCR-confirmed SARS-CoV-2 infection or an uninfected control (not recorded which).

This clonotype was detected many times. V usage is TRBV20-1 and J usage is TRBJ2-5; TRBD2 aligns across 7 bases. The CDR3 loop spans 13 amino acids. The germline CDR1 and CDR2 sequences are DFQATT and SNEGSKA (reference sequence). V lost 3 bases and J lost 4; bases outside the gene matches: 5. CDR3 protein: CSASETSRETQYF. CDR3 coding DNA: TGCAGTGCTAGTGAGACTAGCCGAGAGACCCAGTACTTC.

The chain uses TRBV9 and TRBJ1-3, with 7 bases fitting TRBD1. Trimming cost V 4 bases and J 2 bases; bases outside gene matches: 6. Germline values: CDR1 SGDLS, CDR2 YYNGEE. The CDR3 length is 15 residues. The CDR3 reads CASSLTGLTGNTIYF. The CDR3 coding sequence is TGTGCCAGCAGCTTGACAGGGCTAACTGGAAACACCATATATTTT.

This clonotype was detected a few times. The chain uses TRBV6-2 or TRBV6-3 and TRBJ1-2; 8 bases line up with TRBD1. With V trimmed by 7 bases and J by 4 bases, 8 bases remained unmatched. Germline V gene lookup returns CDR1 MNHEY and CDR2 SVGEGT. CDR3 length: 14 residues. CDR3 DNA: TGTGCCAGCAACCCTGGACAGGGTACCTATGGCTACACCTTC. It codes for CASNPGQGTYGYTF.

This clonotype was recorded many times. The genes are TRBV20-1 and TRBJ1-1; D remains ambiguous. The CDR3 runs to 16 residues. Looked up from germline, CDR1 is DFQATT and CDR2 is SNEGSKA (reference sequence). Trimming left V 2 bases short and J 6 bases short, with 22 bases between. DNA for the CDR3: TGCAGTGCTAGAACGTTCGGGCGTTCCAACCCCGCTGAAGCTTTCTTT. Protein sequence: CSARTFGRSNPAEAFF.

This clonotype has more than one count but fewer than ten. This chain uses TRBV5-5 with TRBJ2-3, with D unresolved. Germline V gene lookup returns CDR1 SGHKS and CDR2 YYEKEE (reference sequence). This CDR3 region has 15 residues. The germline V and J ends were trimmed by 6 bases and 6 bases, with 20 bases remaining between them. This chain's CDR3 is CASTQYPNSRDTQYF. CDR3 in DNA: TGTGCCAGCACCCAATACCCCAACTCGCGGGATACGCAGTATTTT.

The chain couples TRBV7-6 to TRBJ2-7; maybe TRBD1 (5 bases). CDR3 length equals 13 residues. V was cut by 4 bases and J by 7 bases, with 14 bases left in between. Germline loops: CDR1 SGHVS, CDR2 FNYEAQ. CDR3 amino acids: CASSSGRVEEQYF. The CDR3 DNA is TGTGCCAGCAGCTCTGGCAGGGTGGAAGAGCAGTACTTC.

V and J are TRBV3-1 and TRBJ2-3; 8 positions agree with TRBD2. The junction had 11 bases not matched to a gene; V was cut back by 5 bases and J by 1 base. Germline V lookup: CDR1 LGHDT, CDR2 YNNKEL (reference sequence). This CDR3 is 17 amino acids long. Here the CDR3 DNA reads TGTGCCAGCAGCAACCCAGGTGGGGGACTAGGCACAGATACGCAGTATTTT. Residues: CASSNPGGGLGTDTQYF.

This clonotype occurred many times. V usage is TRBV29-1 and J usage is TRBJ2-1, with D possibly being TRBD1 (6 bases). The CDR3 length is 15 residues. The V gene's germline CDR1 is SQVTM and CDR2 ANQGSEA. Trimming removed 1 base at V and 2 bases at J, with 12 bases between. Written as DNA, the CDR3 is TGCAGCGTTGAAGGCGCAGGGGAGCCCTACAATGAGCAGTTCTTC. It translates to CSVEGAGEPYNEQFF.

In its sample, this clonotype was seen many times. This chain joins TRBV7-7 and TRBJ2-2; tentative D call: TRBD2 (5 bases). Trimming removed 5 bases at V and 6 bases at J, with 10 bases between. Germline assignment: CDR1 SSHAT and CDR2 FNYEAQ (reference sequence). The CDR3 has 13 residues. CDR3 DNA sequence: TGTGCCAGCAGCGGCGCCGGGGCCGGGGAGCTGTTTTTT. This encodes CASSGAGAGELFF.

The table lists this clonotype with many counts. An end of the junction differs from the germline gene, which may be a read error. V is TRBV7-3 and J is TRBJ2-1; D may match TRBD1 or TRBD2 (5 bases each). Germline V gene sequence: CDR1 SGHTA, CDR2 FQGTGA. The CDR3 is 13 amino acids. The CDR3 loop reads CASSPYRDQRSSF. The CDR3 region has the DNA TGTGCCAGCAGCCCCTACCGGGACCAGAGGTCTTCCTTC.

This clonotype was picked up many times. The chain uses TRBV7-6 and TRBJ2-7; no reliable D call. V was shortened by 5 bases and J by 3 bases, with 14 bases between the two germline ends. The CDR3 sequence is 14 residues long. Germline V gene lookup returns CDR1 SGHVS and CDR2 FNYEAQ. The CDR3 loop is CASSPSVRSYEQYF. The CDR3, as DNA: TGTGCCAGCAGCCCCTCGGTCCGGAGCTACGAGCAGTACTTC.

This clonotype was picked up many times. The gene calls are TRBV7-6 and TRBJ2-1; 7 bases align to TRBD2. The ends lost 1 base at V and 3 bases at J; junction bases unmatched: 3. The CDR3 has 15 residues. Germline CDR1 SGHVS, CDR2 FNYEAQ. CDR3 bases: TGTGCCAGCAGCTTAGAGTCTAGCGGCTACAATGAGCAGTTCTTC. This encodes CASSLESSGYNEQFF.

There are many counts of this clonotype. This chain joins TRBV12-3 or TRBV12-4 and TRBJ2-7; D remains ambiguous. The CDR3 loop spans 12 amino acids. Trimming cost V 8 bases and J 4 bases, with 12 bases left between them. CDR3 in DNA: TGTGCCAGCCGGGCACTGGGGTACGAGCAGTACTTC. Protein product: CASRALGYEQYF.

This clonotype is categorized as medium-sized. The chain uses TRBV6-2 or TRBV6-3 and TRBJ2-7; 8 nucleotides line up with TRBD2. Germline CDR1 is MNHEY and CDR2 is SVGEGT. The CDR3 consists of 15 residues. Unmatched junction bases numbered 5, after V lost 0 bases and J lost 4 bases. The DNA for the CDR3 is TGTGCCAGCAGTTACTCGAAACTAGCGGTGTACGAGCAGTACTTC. It is translated as CASSYSKLAVYEQYF.

This clonotype was seen ten or more times. This chain links TRBV27 with TRBJ1-3, with D perhaps matching TRBD1 (5 bases). The CDR3 is made up of 14 amino acids. V lost 6 bases and J 0 bases, leaving 9 bases between the germline ends. Per the germline V gene, CDR1 is MNHEY and CDR2 is SMNVEV (reference sequence). CDR3 DNA: TGTGCCAGCAGGGGGCAGGCCTCTGGAAACACCATATATTTT. Encoded protein: CASRGQASGNTIYF.

This clonotype was detected many times. The chain recombines TRBV20-1 with TRBJ1-4; a weak D match, TRBD1 (5 bases). Trimming stripped 0 bases from V and 4 bases from J, with 12 bases between. This CDR3 region has 15 residues. Looked up from germline, CDR1 is DFQATT and CDR2 is SNEGSKA (reference sequence). The CDR3 spells CSARDPWGNNEKLFF. CDR3 coding DNA: TGCAGTGCTAGAGATCCATGGGGGAATAATGAAAAACTGTTTTTT.

This sequence joins TRBV11-2 and TRBJ1-1, with 7 bases fitting TRBD1. The CDR3 loop spans 14 amino acids. V gave up 4 bases and J gave up 5 bases; unmatched junction bases: 7. CDR1 and CDR2 (germline): SGHAT, FQNNGV. This CDR3 reads CASSWRTGGTEAFF. The CDR3 nucleotides read TGTGCCAGCAGCTGGAGGACAGGCGGTACTGAAGCTTTCTTT.

This clonotype has more than one count but fewer than ten. This chain links TRBV5-4 with TRBJ2-3; a possible D gene is TRBD2 (6 bases). V lost 5 bases to trimming and J lost 0 bases, with 16 bases between them. The germline gives CDR1 SGHNT, CDR2 YYREEE (reference sequence). The CDR3 is 16 amino acids. For the CDR3, the DNA is TGTGCCAGCAGGCCCAGGGTAGCGGCAAGCACAGATACGCAGTATTTT. As protein: CASRPRVAASTDTQYF.

This clonotype was observed at least ten times. The genes are TRBV7-9 and TRBJ2-3, with unresolved D. Germline V gives CDR1 SEHNR, CDR2 FQNEAQ (reference sequence). Deletions cut 5 bases from V and 1 base from J, with 22 bases between. CDR3 length: 18 amino acids. CDR3 in amino acids: CASSTGPLETGRTDTQYF. The CDR3, as DNA: TGTGCCAGCAGCACCGGCCCTCTAGAAACGGGTCGCACAGATACGCAGTATTTT.

There are a few counts of this clonotype. The genes are TRBV20-1 and TRBJ2-7; TRBD2 matches 9 bases. CDR1 and CDR2 (germline): DFQATT, SNEGSKA (reference sequence). This CDR3 has 15 amino acids. Trimming cost V 5 bases and J 5 bases; bases outside gene matches: 13. The CDR3 region is CSADKASGRRNEQYF. In nucleotides, the CDR3 is TGCAGTGCTGACAAGGCAAGCGGGAGGAGGAACGAGCAGTACTTC.

This clonotype ranks as medium-sized. The rearrangement uses TRBV19 and TRBJ2-2; TRBD2 is a possible D gene (5 bases). V lost 7 bases and J 1 base, leaving 7 bases between the germline ends. The germline CDR1 and CDR2 sequences are LNHDA and SQIVND (reference sequence). This CDR3 is built from 13 residues. The CDR3 DNA reads as TGTGCCAGTATGGAGGAGAACACCGGGGAGCTGTTTTTT. Amino acid sequence: CASMEENTGELFF.

This clonotype was observed at least ten times. V and J are TRBV7-9 and TRBJ1-2, with D possibly TRBD1 on 6 matching bases. The CDR3 contains 14 residues. In germline, CDR1 is SEHNR, CDR2 FQNEAQ (reference sequence). Trimming pared 4 bases from V and 2 bases from J, leaving 11 bases between. Here the CDR3 DNA reads TGTGCCAGCAGCTCGGCCGGGGGCAACTATGGCTACACCTTC. This codes for CASSSAGGNYGYTF.

J is TRBJ2-1 and V is TRBV19; D is unclear. This CDR3 comprises 15 residues. Germline CDR1 reads LNHDA; CDR2 reads SQIVND (reference sequence). V lost 0 bases, J lost 4 bases, and 10 bases lay in between. The CDR3 spells CASSIDPDPYNEQFF. The CDR3 DNA is TGTGCCAGTAGTATAGATCCGGACCCTTACAATGAGCAGTTCTTC.

This clonotype showed up just a few times. V is TRBV5-1 and J is TRBJ2-6; the match to TRBD1 covers 8 bases. V trimming: 7 bases; J trimming: 1 base; junction bases outside the gene matches: 7. Germline loops: CDR1 SGHRS, CDR2 YFSETQ. This CDR3 is built from 16 residues. The CDR3 DNA reads TGCGCCAGCTCCCTGGACAGGGTGTCTGGGGCCAACGTCCTGACTTTC. Amino acid sequence: CASSLDRVSGANVLTF.

The chain uses TRBV28 and TRBJ2-7, with a possible D match to TRBD2 (5 bases). The CDR3 is 12 residues long. Germline CDR1 and CDR2: MDHEN and SYDVKM. The V and J ends lost 3 bases and 7 bases respectively, with 10 bases between them. The CDR3 loop reads CASSLLASEQYF. CDR3 bases: TGTGCCAGCAGTTTGTTAGCGAGTGAGCAGTACTTC.

The sample holds many counts of this clonotype. This chain connects TRBV10-3 to TRBJ2-6; D gene unclear. The CDR3 is 13 amino acids. V dropped 6 bases and J dropped 0 bases, with 3 bases sitting between them. Germline V gene sequence: CDR1 ENHRY, CDR2 SYGVKD. CDR3 loop: CAIRASGANVLTF. Here the CDR3 DNA reads TGTGCCATCAGGGCCTCTGGGGCCAACGTCCTGACTTTC.

This sequence joins TRBV28 and TRBJ2-5, with TRBD2 matching over 8 bases. With 5 bases clipped from V and 6 bases from J, the junction kept 8 bases outside the gene matches. This CDR3 comprises 14 residues. Germline V gene sequence: CDR1 MDHEN, CDR2 SYDVKM. The CDR3 region has the DNA TGTGCCAGCAGTCCCGGGGGACTAGGGCAGACCCAGTACTTC. It codes for CASSPGGLGQTQYF.

The chain uses TRBV18 and TRBJ2-7; D perhaps matches TRBD1 (5 bases). The V gene lost 4 bases and the J gene lost 3 bases, with 7 bases spanning the gap. This CDR3 region has 12 residues. Germline CDR1 is KGHSH and CDR2 is LQKENI. The CDR3 sequence is CASSLQDYEQYF. The CDR3 DNA reads TGTGCCAGCTCACTACAGGACTACGAGCAGTACTTC.